This T cell receptor (beta chain) was captured in a study of post-analysis software for immune sequencing data. Study context: The study covered relapsing-remitting, secondary progressive and progressive-relapsing courses of multiple sclerosis.

Study observations and caveats: Batch-mates among the samples co-clustered strongly by F measure. Five TRBV segments, including TRBV5-6, TRBV5-1 and TRBV20-1, were more frequent in patients than controls. Among multiple sclerosis patients, normalized Chao1 diversity was significantly below that of controls.

A word on this clonotype: The antigen remains unidentified.

Germline CDR1 and CDR2: SNHLY and FYNNEI. The CDR3 consists of 14 residues. The V gene end was trimmed by 2 bases and the J gene end by 3 bases; junction bases not matched to a gene: 0. The TCR beta cDNA libraries carried unique molecular identifiers. Via MiXCR, TCRdb re-called the PCR reads, giving one row per CDR3 protein. This repertoire shows about 540,000 distinct CDR3 sequences, roughly 34% found once; its top ten account for 6%. The receptor's source is a girl aged 2 to 17 with multiple sclerosis. V is TRBV2 and J is TRBJ2-2; TRBD1 agrees at 7 bases. The sequencing input was blood. CDR3 bases: TGTGCCAGCAGTGAACAGGGGGACACCGGGGAGCTGTTTTTT. It is translated as CASSEQGDTGELFF.